The entry below gives a single TCR beta chain sequence along with its context. This entry comes from a study of identical twins. A universal primer site was incorporated via template switching, and the cDNA contained unique molecular identifiers. TCRdb recomputed calls from the 5' RACE reads with MiXCR, one row per CDR3 protein. The sample gives a few hundred thousand distinct CDR3 sequences, more than 9% of which show up once; roughly 3% is in the top ten. V lost 4 bases, J lost 2 bases, and 12 bases stayed unmatched. Germline CDR1 LNHDA, CDR2 SQIVND (reference sequence). The CDR3 is 18 residues long. The data were also submitted as part of a second study, on yellow fever vaccine responses in identical twins.

Specimen: PBMCs. V is TRBV19 and J is TRBJ2-1; 9 bases match TRBD1. The source is a woman between 18 and 29 years old in good health. CDR3 sequence (DNA): TGTGCCAGTAGTAGCCTTGCTACCGGGACAGGGCCCTACAATGAGCAGTTCTTC. Protein product: CASSSLATGTGPYNEQFF.